These 10 T cell receptor beta chains came from one sample sequenced in a study of beta chain features in type 1 diabetes. The authors reverse transcribed all of the isolated RNA, so sequencing captured expressed TCRB transcripts. Assay: immunoSEQ multiplex PCR; the TCRdb copy retains only in-frame clones and omits some. This repertoire shows under 500,000 clones, 25% to 35% found once; its top ten account for around 0.065%. Sequences were obtained from naive CD4+ T cells from blood. Source of these receptors: a man between 18 and 29 years old in good health.

The V call is TRBV10-3, the J call TRBJ2-5; D gene unclear. Germline V CDR1 and CDR2: ENHRY, SYGVKD. There are 13 residues in the CDR3. Trimming cost V 8 bases and J 5 bases, with 15 bases left between them. CDR3 residues: CAISPGPSETQYF. The DNA for the CDR3 is TGTGCCATCTCCCCCGGGCCAAGCGAGACCCAGTACTTC.

This sequence joins TRBV5-1 and TRBJ2-5; TRBD1 is a possible D gene (6 bases). The ends were cut back, 2 bases at V and 1 base at J, with 9 bases in the middle. Germline CDR1 reads SGHRS; CDR2 reads YFSETQ. CDR3 length: 14 residues. The CDR3 reads CASSFPGVQETQYF. DNA of the CDR3: TGCGCCAGCAGCTTTCCAGGGGTCCAAGAGACCCAGTACTTC. Based on the CDR3 plus reference TRBV5-1 and TRBJ2-5, the full variable domain is KAGVTQTPRYLIKTRGQQVTLSCSPISGHRSVSWYQQTPGQGLQFLFEYFSETQRNKGNFPGRFSGRQFSNSRSEMNVSTLELGDSALYLCASSFPGVQETQYFGPGTRLLVL.

The gene calls are TRBV15 and TRBJ1-1, with a tentative D call TRBD1 (6 bases). V lost 8 bases, J lost 5 bases, and 18 bases lay in between. Germline CDR1 and CDR2: LNHNV and YYDKDF (reference sequence). The CDR3 is 14 residues long. CDR3 coding DNA: TGTGCCACCGAAGAGCACAGGGAGGGGACTGAAGCTTTCTTT. Translation: CATEEHREGTEAFF.

This clone was seen more than once but under ten times. The V call is TRBV9, the J call TRBJ2-3; 15 bases align to TRBD2. CDR1 is SGDLS, CDR2 YYNGEE, per germline. CDR3 length: 18 amino acids. V gave up 2 bases and J gave up 6 bases; unmatched junction bases: 10. The CDR3 sequence is CASSVETGTSGRRDTQYF. The CDR3 DNA sequence: TGTGCCAGCAGCGTCGAAACCGGGACTAGCGGGAGGAGGGATACGCAGTATTTT.

V usage is TRBV9 and J usage is TRBJ2-5; D uncertain. This CDR3 spans 14 amino acids. Germline assignment: CDR1 SGDLS and CDR2 YYNGEE. V shed 0 bases and J shed 1 base, with 7 bases lying between them. The CDR3 region has the DNA TGTGCCAGCAGCGTAGATTCAGGCCAAGAGACCCAGTACTTC. Protein sequence: CASSVDSGQETQYF.

The chain uses TRBV28 and TRBJ1-1; D possibly corresponds to TRBD1 (5 bases). The CDR3 is 12 residues long. Germline V gives CDR1 MDHEN, CDR2 SYDVKM. V gave up 11 bases and J gave up 3 bases, with 13 bases separating them. CDR3 nucleotide sequence: TGTGCCGCCGCGGAGGGGTACACTGAAGCTTTCTTT. This gives the protein CAAAEGYTEAFF.

CDR3 loop: CASSPSPNEQFF. CDR3 in DNA: TGTGCCAGCAGCCCCTCACCCAATGAGCAGTTCTTC. The chain joins TRBV9 to TRBJ2-1; unclear D gene. From germline, CDR1 is SGDLS and CDR2 YYNGEE. The germline V and J ends were trimmed by 4 bases and 6 bases, with 8 bases remaining between them. The CDR3 has 12 amino acids.

This clone was picked up a small number of times. The chain links TRBV29-1 to TRBJ2-7; D uncertain. Between the trimmed V and J ends, which lost 2 bases and 5 bases, there was a span of 13 bases. Germline V gene lookup returns CDR1 SQVTM and CDR2 ANQGSEA. The CDR3 spans 13 residues. Written as DNA, the CDR3 is TGCAGCGTTGAAAGCTCCGCCCGGGACGAGCAGTACTTC. It encodes CSVESSARDEQYF.

The chain uses TRBV10-3 and TRBJ1-4; 7 bases match TRBD1. CDR3 size: 14 residues. Germline lookup yields CDR1 ENHRY and CDR2 SYGVKD. Trimming at V came to 5 bases and at J to 6 bases, leaving 6 bases not matched to a gene. The CDR3, as DNA: TGTGCCATCAGTACAGGGACAGCGGATGAAAAACTGTTTTTT. It yields the protein CAISTGTADEKLFF.

This chain joins TRBV21-1 and TRBJ2-7; whether TRBD2, the table's D call, matches the DNA was not checked. TRBV21-1 is a pseudogene segment. This CDR3 contains 10 residues. DNA of the CDR3: TGTGCCAGCGAGGTCTACGAGCAGTACTTC. Its translation is CASEVYEQYF.